A few counts support the clone carrying this T cell receptor beta chain. As yet, its antigen is unknown. The sample belongs to a study of blood T cells in healthy people across ages. The study's findings and limits: As age increased, TCR beta diversity per million T cells fell in a roughly linear fashion.

Trimming took off 6 bases at V and 4 bases at J, with 6 bases between the two ends. The CDR3 runs to 11 residues. CDR1 and CDR2 from the germline V gene are MNHEY and SVGAGI. Through a sample-barcoded 5' primer and a J-beta primer mix, a second PCR was run for roughly 6 to 12 cycles. TCRdb re-derived calls from the 5' RACE reads in MiXCR, one entry per CDR3 protein. The table has fewer than 1,200,000 distinct CDR3 sequences, approximately 25% seen once. This same sample was also part of a study on T cells of mothers and their children. That report adds: cDNA synthesis used all extracted RNA, about 1.6 ug per 15 ul.

This chain uses TRBV6-5 with TRBJ1-1; D is unresolved. The specimen was blood. The sequence derives from a girl aged 2-10 years in good health. CDR3 loop: CASRLGTEAFF. CDR3 sequence (DNA): TGTGCCAGCAGGCTGGGCACTGAAGCTTTCTTT.